This TCR beta chain was recovered during a study of neurological immune-mediated disorders. This clonotype was picked up many times. TCRdb analysed the 5' RACE reads with MiXCR anew, one entry per CDR3 protein. The sample lists about 53,000 distinct CDR3 sequences; 7% to 10% were seen once. Indicated time point: longitudinal time-point 3. Healthy controls consisted of blood bank volunteers in Maryland, USA. The length of the CDR3 is 15 residues. CDR1 and CDR2 (germline): KGHSH, LQKENI. V lost 2 bases, J lost 2 bases, and 11 bases lay in between. The rearrangement uses TRBV18 and TRBJ2-3, with D unresolved. Sequences were obtained from PBMCs. The clonotype was recovered from a woman in her thirties or forties in good health. CDR3 sequence (DNA): TGTGCCAGCTCACCATCTTTGGGGTCCACAGATACGCAGTATTTT. It yields the protein CASSPSLGSTDTQYF.